Following are 7 T cell receptor beta chains from one sample sequenced in a study of a mutant IDH1 vaccine in newly diagnosed glioma. Antigens for these TCRs are unknown. TCRdb's table, derived via immunoSEQ multiplex PCR, lists solely in-frame clones and lacks some. The sample carries some 38,000 clones, around 81% recorded once. Stated time point: week 23, last vaccination. Vaccinated patients received 300 ug of mutant IDH1 20-mer peptide per dose, with topical imiquimod. Sequencing used PBMCs, obtained from a glioma patient whose treatment included an IDH1 peptide vaccine. The receptors shown here come from a man in his forties or fifties with glioma.

V gene TRBV19 combines with J gene TRBJ1-5; unclear D gene. This CDR3 spans 13 amino acids. Trimming left V 7 bases short and J 9 bases short, with 16 bases between. Germline-derived CDR1 and CDR2 are LNHDA and SQIVND (reference sequence). The DNA of the CDR3 is TGTGCCAGTACCACCTATGGGGTTTCGCCCCAGCATTTT. It specifies CASTTYGVSPQHF.

Regarding this clone: Mismatch with germline at one junction end may stem from a read error. Here the CDR3 reads CASRVVGQGMNTEAFF. The CDR3 nucleotides read TGTGCCAGCAGAGTAGTGGGACAGGGTATGAACACTGAAGCTTTCTTT. The chain has TRBV9 and TRBJ1-1; 9 positions match TRBD1. The CDR3 spans 16 residues. Germline assignment: CDR1 SGDLS and CDR2 YYNGEE.

The genes are TRBV7-2 and TRBJ2-2; weak D call: TRBD2 (6 bases). Germline V gene sequence: CDR1 SGHTA, CDR2 FQGNSA. The CDR3 covers 15 residues. The V end was cut by 9 bases, the J end by 1 base, with 15 bases between. The CDR3 loop reads CASKGRHQNTGELFF. CDR3 nucleotides: TGTGCCAGTAAGGGGAGGCATCAGAACACCGGGGAGCTGTTTTTT. Using reference TRBV7-2 and TRBJ2-2 for the parts outside the CDR3, the full variable domain is GAGVSQSPSNKVTEKGKDVELRCDPISGHTALYWYRQSLGQGLEFLIYFQGNSAPDKSGLPSDRFSAERTGGSVSTLTIQRTQQEDSAVYLCASKGRHQNTGELFFGEGSRLTVL.

This chain joins TRBV7-9 and TRBJ1-1; no definite D call. The CDR3 spans 15 residues. Germline CDR1 SEHNR, CDR2 FQNEAQ (reference sequence). The V and J ends lost 3 bases and 0 bases respectively, with 11 bases between them. CDR3 region: CASSLPGSLNTEAFF. Written as DNA, the CDR3 is TGTGCCAGCAGCTTGCCGGGATCCCTGAACACTGAAGCTTTCTTT. The whole variable domain, filled in from reference TRBV7-9 and TRBJ1-1, reads DTGVSQNPRHKITKRGQNVTFRCDPISEHNRLYWYRQTLGQGPEFLTYFQNEAQLEKSRLLSDRFSAERPKGSFSTLEIQRTEQGDSAMYLCASSLPGSLNTEAFFGQGTRLTVV.

This chain uses TRBV6-5 with TRBJ2-5, with D maybe TRBD1 (5 bases). The CDR3 loop spans 15 amino acids. Germline lookup yields CDR1 MNHEY and CDR2 SVGAGI. Trimming took off 0 bases at V and 2 bases at J, with 10 bases between the two ends. The CDR3 protein is CASSYSGHPQETQYF. Written as DNA, the CDR3 is TGTGCCAGCAGTTACTCTGGACATCCTCAAGAGACCCAGTACTTC.

CDR3 sequence reads: CASSAGQYYGYTF. In nucleotides, the CDR3 is TGTGCCAGCAGCGCCGGACAGTACTATGGCTACACCTTC. The rearrangement joins TRBV11-2 to TRBJ1-2; tentatively, D is TRBD1 (6 bases). There are 13 residues in the CDR3. V lost 5 bases and J 3 bases, leaving 10 bases between the germline ends. Germline-derived CDR1 and CDR2 are SGHAT and FQNNGV.

The V and J genes are TRBV4-1 and TRBJ1-3; no definite D call. With 4 bases removed from V and 0 bases from J, the gap between germline ends came to 13 bases. The CDR3 covers 16 residues. Germline values: CDR1 MGHRA, CDR2 YSYEKL. The CDR3 is CASSRITGNSGNTIYF. The DNA of the CDR3 is TGCGCCAGCAGCCGCATTACGGGTAACTCTGGAAACACCATATATTTT.